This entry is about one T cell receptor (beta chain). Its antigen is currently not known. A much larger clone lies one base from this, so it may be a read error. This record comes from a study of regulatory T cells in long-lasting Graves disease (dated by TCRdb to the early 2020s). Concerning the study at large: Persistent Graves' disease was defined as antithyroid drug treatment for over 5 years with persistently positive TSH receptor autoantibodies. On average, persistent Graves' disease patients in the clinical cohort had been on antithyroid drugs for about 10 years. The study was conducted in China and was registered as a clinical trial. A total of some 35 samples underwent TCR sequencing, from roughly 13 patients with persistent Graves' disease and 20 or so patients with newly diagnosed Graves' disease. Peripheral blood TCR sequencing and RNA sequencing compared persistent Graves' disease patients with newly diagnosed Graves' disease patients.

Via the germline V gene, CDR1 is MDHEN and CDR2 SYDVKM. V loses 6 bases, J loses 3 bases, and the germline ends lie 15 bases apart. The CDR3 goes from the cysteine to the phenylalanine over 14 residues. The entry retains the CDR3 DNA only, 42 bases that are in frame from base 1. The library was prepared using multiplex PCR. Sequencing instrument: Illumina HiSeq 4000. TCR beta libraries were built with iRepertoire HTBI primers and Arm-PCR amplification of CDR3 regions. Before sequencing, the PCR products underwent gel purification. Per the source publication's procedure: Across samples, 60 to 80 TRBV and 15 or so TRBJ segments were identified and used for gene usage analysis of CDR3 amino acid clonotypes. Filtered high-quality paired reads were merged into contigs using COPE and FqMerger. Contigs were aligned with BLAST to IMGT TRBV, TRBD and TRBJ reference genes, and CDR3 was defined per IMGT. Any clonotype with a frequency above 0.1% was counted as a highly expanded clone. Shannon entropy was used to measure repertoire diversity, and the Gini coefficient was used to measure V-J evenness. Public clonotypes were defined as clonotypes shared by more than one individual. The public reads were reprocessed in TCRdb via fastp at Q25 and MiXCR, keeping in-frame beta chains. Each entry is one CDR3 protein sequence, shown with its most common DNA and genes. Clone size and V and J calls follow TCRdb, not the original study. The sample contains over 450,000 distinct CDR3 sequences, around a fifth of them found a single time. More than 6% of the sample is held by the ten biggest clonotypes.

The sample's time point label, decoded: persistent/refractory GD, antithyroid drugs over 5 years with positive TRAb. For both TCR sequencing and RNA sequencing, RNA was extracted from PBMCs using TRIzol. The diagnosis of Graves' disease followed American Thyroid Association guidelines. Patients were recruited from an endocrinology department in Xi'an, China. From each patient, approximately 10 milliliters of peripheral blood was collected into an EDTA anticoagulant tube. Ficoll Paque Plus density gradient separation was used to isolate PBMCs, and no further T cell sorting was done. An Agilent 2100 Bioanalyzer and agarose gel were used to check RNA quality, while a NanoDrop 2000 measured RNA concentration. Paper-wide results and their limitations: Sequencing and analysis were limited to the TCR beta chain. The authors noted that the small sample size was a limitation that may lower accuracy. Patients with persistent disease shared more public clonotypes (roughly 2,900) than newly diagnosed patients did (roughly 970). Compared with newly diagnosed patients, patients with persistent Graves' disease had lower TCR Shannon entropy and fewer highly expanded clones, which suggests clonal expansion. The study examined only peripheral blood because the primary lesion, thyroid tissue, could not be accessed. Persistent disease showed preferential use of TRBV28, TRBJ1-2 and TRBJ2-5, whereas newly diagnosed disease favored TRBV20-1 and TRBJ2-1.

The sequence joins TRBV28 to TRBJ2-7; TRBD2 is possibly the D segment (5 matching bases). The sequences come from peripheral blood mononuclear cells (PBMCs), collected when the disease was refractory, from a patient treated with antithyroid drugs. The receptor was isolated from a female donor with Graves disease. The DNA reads TGTGCCAGCAGCCTTGCCGGGAACTGCTACGAGCAGTACTTC. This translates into CASSLAGNCYEQYF.